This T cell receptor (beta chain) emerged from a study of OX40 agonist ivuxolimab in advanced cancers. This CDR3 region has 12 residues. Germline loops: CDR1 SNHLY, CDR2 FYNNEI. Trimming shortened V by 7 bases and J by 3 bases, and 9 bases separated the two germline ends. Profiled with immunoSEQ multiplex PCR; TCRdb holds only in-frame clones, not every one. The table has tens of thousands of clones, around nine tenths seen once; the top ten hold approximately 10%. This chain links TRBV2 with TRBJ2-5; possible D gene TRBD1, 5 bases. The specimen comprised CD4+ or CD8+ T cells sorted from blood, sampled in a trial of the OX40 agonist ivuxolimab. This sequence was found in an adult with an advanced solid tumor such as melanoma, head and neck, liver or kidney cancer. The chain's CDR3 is CASKGLEETQYF. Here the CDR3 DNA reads TGTGCCAGCAAGGGGCTCGAAGAGACCCAGTACTTC.